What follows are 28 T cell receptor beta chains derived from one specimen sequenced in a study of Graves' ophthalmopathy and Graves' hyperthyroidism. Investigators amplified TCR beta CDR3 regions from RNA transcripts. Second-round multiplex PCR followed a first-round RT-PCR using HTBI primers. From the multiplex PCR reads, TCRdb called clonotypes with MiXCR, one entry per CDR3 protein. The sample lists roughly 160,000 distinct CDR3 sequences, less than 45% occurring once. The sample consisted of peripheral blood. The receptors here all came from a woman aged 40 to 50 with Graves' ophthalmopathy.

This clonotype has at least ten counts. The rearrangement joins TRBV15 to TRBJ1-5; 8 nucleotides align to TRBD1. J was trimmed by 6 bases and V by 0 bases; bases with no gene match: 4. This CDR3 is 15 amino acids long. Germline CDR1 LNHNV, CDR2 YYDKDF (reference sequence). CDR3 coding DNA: TGTGCCACCAGCAGAGATTATCAGGGGGCTCAGCCCCAGCATTTT. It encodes CATSRDYQGAQPQHF.

The CDR3 is CASSWNSNQPQHF. Here the CDR3 DNA reads TGTGCCAGCAGTTGGAATAGCAATCAGCCCCAGCATTTT. This chain joins TRBV28 and TRBJ1-5, with D uncertain. Looked up from germline, CDR1 is MDHEN and CDR2 is SYDVKM. Trimming removed 4 bases at V and 0 bases at J, with 4 bases between. The CDR3 runs to 13 residues.

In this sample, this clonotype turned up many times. As DNA, the CDR3 is TGTGCCAGCAGCTCAGGCGAGCTAGGAGAGCAGTACTTC. It yields the protein CASSSGELGEQYF. This chain links TRBV7-9 with TRBJ2-7; D not certain. The germline gives CDR1 SEHNR, CDR2 FQNEAQ (reference sequence). The CDR3 extends over 13 amino acids. V shed 4 bases and J shed 7 bases, with 14 bases lying between them.

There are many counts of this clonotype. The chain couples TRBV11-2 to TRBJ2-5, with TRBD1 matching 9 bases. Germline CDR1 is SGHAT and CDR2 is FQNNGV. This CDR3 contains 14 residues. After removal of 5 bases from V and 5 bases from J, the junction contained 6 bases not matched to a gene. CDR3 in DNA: TGTGCCAGCAGCCCGGGACAGGGTAGCGAGACCCAGTACTTC. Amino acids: CASSPGQGSETQYF. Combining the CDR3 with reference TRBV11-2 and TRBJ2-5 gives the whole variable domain EAGVAQSPRYKIIEKRQSVAFWCNPISGHATLYWYQQILGQGPKLLIQFQNNGVVDDSQLPKDRFSAERLKGVDSTLKIQPAKLEDSAVYLCASSPGQGSETQYFGPGTRLLVL.

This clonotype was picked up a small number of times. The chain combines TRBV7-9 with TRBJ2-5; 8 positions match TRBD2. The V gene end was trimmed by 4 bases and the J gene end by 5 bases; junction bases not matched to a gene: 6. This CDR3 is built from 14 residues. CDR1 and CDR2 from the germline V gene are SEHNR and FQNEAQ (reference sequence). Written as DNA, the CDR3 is TGTGCCAGCAGCTCTACTAGCGGCTCGGAGACCCAGTACTTC. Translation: CASSSTSGSETQYF. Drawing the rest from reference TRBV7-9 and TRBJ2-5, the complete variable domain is DTGVSQNPRHKITKRGQNVTFRCDPISEHNRLYWYRQTLGQGPEFLTYFQNEAQLEKSRLLSDRFSAERPKGSFSTLEIQRTEQGDSAMYLCASSSTSGSETQYFGPGTRLLVL.

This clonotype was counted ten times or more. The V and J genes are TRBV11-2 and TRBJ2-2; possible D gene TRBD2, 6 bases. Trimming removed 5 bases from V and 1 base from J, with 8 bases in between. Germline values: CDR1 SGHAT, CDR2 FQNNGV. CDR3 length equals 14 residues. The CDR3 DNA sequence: TGTGCCAGCAGCACCGGGGGGAACACCGGGGAGCTGTTTTTT. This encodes CASSTGGNTGELFF.

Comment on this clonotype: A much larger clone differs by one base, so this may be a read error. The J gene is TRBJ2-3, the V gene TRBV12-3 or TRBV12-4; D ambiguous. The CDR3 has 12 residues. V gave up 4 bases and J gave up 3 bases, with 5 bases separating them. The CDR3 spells CASSSMTDTQYF. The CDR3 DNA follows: TGTGCCAGCAGTTCGATGACAGATACGCAGTATTTT.

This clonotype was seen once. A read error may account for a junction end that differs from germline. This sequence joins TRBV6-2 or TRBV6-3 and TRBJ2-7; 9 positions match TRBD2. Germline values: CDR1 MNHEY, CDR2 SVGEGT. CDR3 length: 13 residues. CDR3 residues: CASSGTSSHEQYF. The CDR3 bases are TGTGCCAGCAGCGGGACTAGCTCCCACGAGCAGTACTTC.

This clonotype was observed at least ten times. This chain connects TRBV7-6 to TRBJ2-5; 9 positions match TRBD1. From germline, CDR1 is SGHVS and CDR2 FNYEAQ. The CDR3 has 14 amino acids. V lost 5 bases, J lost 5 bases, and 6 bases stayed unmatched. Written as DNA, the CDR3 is TGTGCCAGCAGCCGAAGGACAGGGGAGGAGACCCAGTACTTC. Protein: CASSRRTGEETQYF.

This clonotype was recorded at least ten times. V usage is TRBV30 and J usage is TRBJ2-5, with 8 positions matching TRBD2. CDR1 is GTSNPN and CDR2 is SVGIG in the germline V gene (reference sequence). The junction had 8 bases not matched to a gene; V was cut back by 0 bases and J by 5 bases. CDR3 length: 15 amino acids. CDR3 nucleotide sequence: TGTGCCTGGAGTGTTTCAACGGGAGGGGGGGAGACCCAGTACTTC. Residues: CAWSVSTGGGETQYF.

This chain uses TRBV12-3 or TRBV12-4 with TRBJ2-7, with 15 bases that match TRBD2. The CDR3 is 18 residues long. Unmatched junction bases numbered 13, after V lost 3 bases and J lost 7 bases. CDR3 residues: CASSFDFGLAGGPGEQYF. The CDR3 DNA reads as TGTGCCAGCAGTTTCGACTTTGGACTAGCGGGAGGGCCGGGGGAGCAGTACTTC.

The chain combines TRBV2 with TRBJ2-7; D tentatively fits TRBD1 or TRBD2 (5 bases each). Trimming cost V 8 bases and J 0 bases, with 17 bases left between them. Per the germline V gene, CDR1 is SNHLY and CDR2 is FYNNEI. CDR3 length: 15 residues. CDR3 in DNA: TGTGCCAGCTTCCAACCGGGACCCAGCTCCTACGAGCAGTACTTC. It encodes CASFQPGPSSYEQYF.

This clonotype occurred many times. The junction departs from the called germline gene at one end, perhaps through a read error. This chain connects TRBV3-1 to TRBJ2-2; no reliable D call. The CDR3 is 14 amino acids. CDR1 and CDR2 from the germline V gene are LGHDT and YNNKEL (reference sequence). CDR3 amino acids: CASSPNTNAGELFF. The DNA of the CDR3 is TGTGCCAGCAGCCCCAATACGAACGCCGGGGAGCTGTTTTTT.

CDR3 sequence reads: CASSQERSGYTF. Written as DNA, the CDR3 is TGTGCCAGCAGCCAAGAAAGGAGTGGCTACACCTTC. The V gene is TRBV7-9, the J gene TRBJ1-2; D unresolved. This CDR3 comprises 12 residues. Germline V CDR1 and CDR2: SEHNR, FQNEAQ (reference sequence). The V gene lost 5 bases and the J gene lost 7 bases, with 11 bases spanning the gap.

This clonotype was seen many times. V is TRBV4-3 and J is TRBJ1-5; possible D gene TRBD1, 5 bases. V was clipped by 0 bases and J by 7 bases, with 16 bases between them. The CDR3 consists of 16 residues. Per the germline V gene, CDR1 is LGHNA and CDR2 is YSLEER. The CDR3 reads CASSQELGQGRQPQHF. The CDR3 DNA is TGCGCCAGCAGCCAAGAACTAGGGCAGGGAAGACAGCCCCAGCATTTT.

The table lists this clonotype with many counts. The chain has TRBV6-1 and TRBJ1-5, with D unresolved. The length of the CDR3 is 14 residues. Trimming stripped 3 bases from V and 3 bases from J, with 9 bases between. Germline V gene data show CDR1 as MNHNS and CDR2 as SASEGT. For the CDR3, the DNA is TGTGCCAGCAGTGACTGGGGAGACAATCAGCCCCAGCATTTT. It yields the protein CASSDWGDNQPQHF.

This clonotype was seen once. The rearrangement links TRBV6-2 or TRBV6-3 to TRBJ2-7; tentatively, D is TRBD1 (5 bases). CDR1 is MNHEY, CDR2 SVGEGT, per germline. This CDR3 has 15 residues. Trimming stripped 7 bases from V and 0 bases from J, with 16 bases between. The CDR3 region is CASTRAGSISYEQYF. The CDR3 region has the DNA TGTGCCAGCACCAGAGCAGGGTCAATCTCCTACGAGCAGTACTTC.

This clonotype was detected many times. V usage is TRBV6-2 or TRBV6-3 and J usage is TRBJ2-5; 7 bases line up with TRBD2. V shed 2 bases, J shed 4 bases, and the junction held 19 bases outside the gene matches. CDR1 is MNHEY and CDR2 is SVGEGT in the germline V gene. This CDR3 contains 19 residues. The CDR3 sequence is CASSYTYTWGGNTGETQYF. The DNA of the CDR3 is TGTGCCAGCAGTTACACCTACACCTGGGGGGGGAACACCGGAGAGACCCAGTACTTC.

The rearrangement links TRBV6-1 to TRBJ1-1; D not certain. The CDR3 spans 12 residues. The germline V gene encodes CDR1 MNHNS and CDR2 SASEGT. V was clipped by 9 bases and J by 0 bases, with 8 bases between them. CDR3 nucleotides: TGTGCCAGTGACGACATGAACACTGAAGCTTTCTTT. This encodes CASDDMNTEAFF.

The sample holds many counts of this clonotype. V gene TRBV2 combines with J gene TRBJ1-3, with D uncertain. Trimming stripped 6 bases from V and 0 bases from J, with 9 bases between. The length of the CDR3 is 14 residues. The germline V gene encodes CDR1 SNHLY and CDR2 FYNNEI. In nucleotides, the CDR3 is TGTGCCAGCAGCTTGTACTACTCTGGAAACACCATATATTTT. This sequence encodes CASSLYYSGNTIYF.

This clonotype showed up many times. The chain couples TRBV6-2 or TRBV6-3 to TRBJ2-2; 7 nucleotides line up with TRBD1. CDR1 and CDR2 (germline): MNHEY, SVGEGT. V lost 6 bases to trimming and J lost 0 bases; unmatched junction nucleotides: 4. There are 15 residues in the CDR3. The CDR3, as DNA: TGTGCCAGCAGCCGGCAGGGGGCGAACACCGGGGAGCTGTTTTTT. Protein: CASSRQGANTGELFF.

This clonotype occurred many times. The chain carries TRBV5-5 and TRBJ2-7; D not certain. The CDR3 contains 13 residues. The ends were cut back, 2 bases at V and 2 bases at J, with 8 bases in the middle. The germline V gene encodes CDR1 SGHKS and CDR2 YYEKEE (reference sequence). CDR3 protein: CASSFSLTYEQYF. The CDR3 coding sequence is TGTGCCAGCAGCTTCTCTCTTACCTACGAGCAGTACTTC.

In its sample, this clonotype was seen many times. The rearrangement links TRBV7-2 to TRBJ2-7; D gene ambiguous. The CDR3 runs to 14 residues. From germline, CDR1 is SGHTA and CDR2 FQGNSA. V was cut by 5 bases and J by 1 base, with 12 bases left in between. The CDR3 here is CASSLTLGSYEQYF. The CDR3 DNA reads TGTGCCAGCAGCCTCACCCTAGGGTCCTACGAGCAGTACTTC.

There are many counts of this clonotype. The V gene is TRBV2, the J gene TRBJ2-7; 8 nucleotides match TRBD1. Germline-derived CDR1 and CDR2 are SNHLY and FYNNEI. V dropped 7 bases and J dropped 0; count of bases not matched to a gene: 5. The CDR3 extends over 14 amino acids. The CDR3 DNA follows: TGTGCCAGCACCCGACAGGGGACCTCCTACGAGCAGTACTTC. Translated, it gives CASTRQGTSYEQYF. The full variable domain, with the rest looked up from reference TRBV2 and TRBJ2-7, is EPEVTQTPSHQVTQMGQEVILRCVPISNHLYFYWYRQILGQKVEFLVSFYNNEISEKSEIFDDQFSVERPDGSNFTLKIRSTKLEDSAMYFCASTRQGTSYEQYFGPGTRLTVT.

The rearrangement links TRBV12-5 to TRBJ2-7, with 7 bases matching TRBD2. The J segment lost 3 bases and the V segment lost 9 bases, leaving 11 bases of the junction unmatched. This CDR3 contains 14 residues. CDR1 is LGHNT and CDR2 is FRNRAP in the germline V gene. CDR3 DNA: TGTGCTAGCAGTTTTGGGGGAGGGATCTACGAGCAGTACTTC. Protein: CASSFGGGIYEQYF.

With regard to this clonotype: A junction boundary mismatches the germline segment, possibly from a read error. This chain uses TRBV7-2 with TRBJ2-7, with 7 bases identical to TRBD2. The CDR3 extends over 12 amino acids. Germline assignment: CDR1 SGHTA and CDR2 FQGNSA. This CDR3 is CAGSPPGREQYF. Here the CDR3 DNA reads TGTGCCGGCAGTCCCCCCGGGAGGGAGCAGTACTTC.

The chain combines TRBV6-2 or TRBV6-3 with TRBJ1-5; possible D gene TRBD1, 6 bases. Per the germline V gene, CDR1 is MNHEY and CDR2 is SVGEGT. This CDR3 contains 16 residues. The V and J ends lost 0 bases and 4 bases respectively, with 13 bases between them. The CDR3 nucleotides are TGTGCCAGCAGTTACTCCGTGGACAGACGGAATCAGCCCCAGCATTTT. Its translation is CASSYSVDRRNQPQHF.

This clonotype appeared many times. CDR3 in amino acids: CAWRPGQPGTSGREQYF. For the CDR3, the DNA is TGTGCCTGGAGGCCCGGGCAGCCCGGGACTAGCGGGAGGGAGCAGTACTTC. This chain connects TRBV30 to TRBJ2-7; TRBD2 matches 15 bases. The length of the CDR3 is 17 residues. Germline assignment: CDR1 GTSNPN and CDR2 SVGIG (reference sequence). With V trimmed by 3 bases and J by 7 bases, 13 bases remained unmatched.